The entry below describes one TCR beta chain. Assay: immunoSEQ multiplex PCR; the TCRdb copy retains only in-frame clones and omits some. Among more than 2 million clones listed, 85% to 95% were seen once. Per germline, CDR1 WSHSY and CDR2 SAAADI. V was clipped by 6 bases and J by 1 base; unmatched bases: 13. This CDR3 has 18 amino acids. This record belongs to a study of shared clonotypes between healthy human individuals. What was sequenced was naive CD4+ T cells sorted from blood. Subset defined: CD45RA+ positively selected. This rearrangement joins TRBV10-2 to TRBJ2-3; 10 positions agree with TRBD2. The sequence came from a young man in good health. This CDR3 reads CASRGQRGGLGRTDTQYF. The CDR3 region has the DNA TGCGCCAGCAGGGGGCAGCGGGGGGGCCTAGGGCGCACAGATACGCAGTATTTT.